The rows below give T cell receptor beta chains drawn from one sample of a study of shared clonotypes between healthy human individuals. TCRdb's table, derived via immunoSEQ multiplex PCR, lists solely in-frame clones and lacks some. This sample carries roughly 660,000 clones, 90% of them seen once, and the ten largest clones take 34%. The sample consisted of memory CD8+ T cells from PBMCs. The source is a man between 18 and 29 years old in good health. Some clones in this sample may be carry-over from other donors' samples. Both conserved end residues are part of each CDR3. The D gene is left open where the match is weak. Clone size is not always given. Where it is, it says once, few, many or a class for expanded clones.

d_call	v_call	clone_size	j_call	cdr3_aa	cdr3_nt
TRBD1	TRBV13	.	TRBJ2-5	CASSLYRGPGETQYF	TGTGCCAGCAGCTTATACAGGGGGCCGGGGGAGACCCAGTACTTC
TRBD1	TRBV4-2	.	TRBJ1-2	CASSQAGTGGWYGYTF	TGTGCCAGCAGCCAAGCCGGGACAGGGGGCTGGTATGGCTACACCTTC
.	TRBV7-9	.	TRBJ1-1	CASSHNPGLGAFF	TGTGCCAGCAGCCACAACCCCGGTTTGGGGGCTTTCTTT
.	TRBV28	once	TRBJ2-7	CASSHPTGEEYEQYF	TGTGCCAGCAGCCATCCTACAGGGGAGGAGTACGAGCAGTACTTC
TRBD2	TRBV6-1	.	TRBJ2-2	CASRPSGRASGELFF	TGTGCCAGCAGACCTAGCGGGAGGGCCAGTGGGGAGCTGTTTTTT
.	TRBV19	.	TRBJ1-5	CASSTLHRTYSNQPQHF	TGTGCCAGTAGTACCCTCCACAGAACCTATAGCAATCAGCCCCAGCATTTT
TRBD2	TRBV9	once	TRBJ2-5	CASSVPEGLLAGGEETQYF	TGTGCCAGCAGCGTCCCCGAAGGATTACTAGCGGGAGGAGAAGAGACCCAGTACTTC
.	TRBV2	.	TRBJ2-7	CASKRTVYEQYF	TGTGCCAGCAAACGGACAGTCTACGAGCAGTACTTC
.	TRBV27	.	TRBJ1-2	CASSPGAGHGYTF	TGTGCCAGCAGCCCAGGGGCAGGGCATGGCTACACCTTC
TRBD1	TRBV6-6	.	TRBJ1-2	CASSYLGQGDGYTF	TGTGCCAGCAGTTACCTCGGACAGGGAGATGGCTACACCTTC
.	TRBV27	.	TRBJ2-1	CASSLGLPLLNEQFF	TGTGCCAGCAGTTTAGGACTCCCCCTCCTCAATGAGCAGTTCTTC
.	TRBV19	.	TRBJ1-1	CASRPNRVTEAFF	TGTGCCAGTAGACCGAACAGGGTCACTGAAGCTTTCTTT
TRBD1	TRBV15	.	TRBJ2-2	CATSLTATGIVTGELFF	TGTGCCACCAGCCTCACGGCGACAGGGATAGTGACCGGGGAGCTGTTTTTT
.	TRBV2	once	TRBJ2-7	CASSDTGSTYEQYF	TGTGCCAGCAGTGACACGGGGAGCACCTACGAGCAGTACTTC